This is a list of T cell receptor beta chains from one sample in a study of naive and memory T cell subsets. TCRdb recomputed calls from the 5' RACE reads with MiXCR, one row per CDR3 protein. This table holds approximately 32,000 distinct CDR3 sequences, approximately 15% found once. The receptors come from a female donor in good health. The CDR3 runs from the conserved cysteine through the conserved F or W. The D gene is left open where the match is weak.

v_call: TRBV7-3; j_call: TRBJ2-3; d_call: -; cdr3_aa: CASSADNTDTQYF
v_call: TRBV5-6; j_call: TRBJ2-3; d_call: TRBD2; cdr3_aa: CASSLERGGIKDTQYF
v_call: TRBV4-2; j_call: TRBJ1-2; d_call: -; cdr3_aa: CASSQDEGASGYTF
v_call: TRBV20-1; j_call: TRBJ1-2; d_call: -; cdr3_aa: CSARGGAAYGDTF
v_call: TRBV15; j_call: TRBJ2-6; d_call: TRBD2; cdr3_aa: CATSRDSGGLAGANVLTF
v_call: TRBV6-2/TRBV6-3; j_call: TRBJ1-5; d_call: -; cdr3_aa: CASSQPGSSNQPQHF
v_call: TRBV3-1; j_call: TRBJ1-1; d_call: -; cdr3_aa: CASSHSSQGRGNTEAFF
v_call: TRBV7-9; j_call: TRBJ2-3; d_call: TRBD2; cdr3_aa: CASTRLAGNTDTQYF
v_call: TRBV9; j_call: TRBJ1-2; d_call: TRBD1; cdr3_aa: CASSEWDSMNGYTF
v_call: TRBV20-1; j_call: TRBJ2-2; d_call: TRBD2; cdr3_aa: CSASRLAGHTGELFF
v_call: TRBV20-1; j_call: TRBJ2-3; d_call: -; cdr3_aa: CSASGTLGNTDTQYF
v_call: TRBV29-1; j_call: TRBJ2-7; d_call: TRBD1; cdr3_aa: CSAEDRASYEQYF
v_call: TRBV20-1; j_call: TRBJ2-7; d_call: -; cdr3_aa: CSARETGRGYEQYF
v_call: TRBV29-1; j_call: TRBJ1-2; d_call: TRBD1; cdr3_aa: CSAGTGGWDGYTF
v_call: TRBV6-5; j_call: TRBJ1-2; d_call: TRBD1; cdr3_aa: CASSPPGQNYGYTF
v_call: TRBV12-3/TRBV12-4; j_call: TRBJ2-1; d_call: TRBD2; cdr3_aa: CASSLAGGSYNEQFF
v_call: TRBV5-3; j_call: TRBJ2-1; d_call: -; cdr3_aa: CARSLPEGARNEQFF
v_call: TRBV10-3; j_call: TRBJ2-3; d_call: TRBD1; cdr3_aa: CAISETPTGTDTQYF
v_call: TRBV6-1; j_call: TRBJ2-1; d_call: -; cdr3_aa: CASRGAHNEQFF
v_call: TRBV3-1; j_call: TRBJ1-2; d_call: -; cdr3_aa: CASSHGAGHPARGYTF
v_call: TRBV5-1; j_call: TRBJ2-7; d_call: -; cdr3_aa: CASSYGTTYEQYF
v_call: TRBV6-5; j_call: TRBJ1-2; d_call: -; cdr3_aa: CATRDGAGYTF
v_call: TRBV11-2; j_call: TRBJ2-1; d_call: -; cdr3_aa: CASSLVGPYSYNEQFF
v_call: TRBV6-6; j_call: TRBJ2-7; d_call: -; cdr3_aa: CASSPSGMGEQYF
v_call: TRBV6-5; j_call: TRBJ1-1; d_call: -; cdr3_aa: CASSYYGAAMNTEAFF
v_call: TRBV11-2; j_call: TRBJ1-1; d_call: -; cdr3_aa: CASRLLAEALF
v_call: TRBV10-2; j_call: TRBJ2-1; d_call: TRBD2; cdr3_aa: CASGTSGGNEQFF
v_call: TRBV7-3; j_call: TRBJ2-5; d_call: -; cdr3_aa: CASSPPNGDETQYF
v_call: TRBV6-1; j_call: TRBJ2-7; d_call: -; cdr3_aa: CASTSSGAYEQYF
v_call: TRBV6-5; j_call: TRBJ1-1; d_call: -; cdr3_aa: CASSYSFRGTEAFF
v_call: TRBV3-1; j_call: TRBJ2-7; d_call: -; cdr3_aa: CASSRGEYEQYF
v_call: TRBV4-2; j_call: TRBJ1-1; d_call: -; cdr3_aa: CASSQVGLGPLNTEAFF
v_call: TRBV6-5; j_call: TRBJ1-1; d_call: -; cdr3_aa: CASSYSWAGNTEAFF
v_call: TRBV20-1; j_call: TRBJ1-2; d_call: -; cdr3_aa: CSARDGGVYGYTF
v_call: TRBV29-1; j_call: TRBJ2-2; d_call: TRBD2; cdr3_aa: CSVRTSGNTGELFF
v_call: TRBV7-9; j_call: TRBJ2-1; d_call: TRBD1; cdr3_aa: CASSSRLGQDEQFF